These 20 T cell receptor beta chains originate from one sample sequenced in a study of shared clonotypes between healthy human individuals. Sequencing used immunoSEQ multiplex PCR; TCRdb keeps in-frame clones, though not all of them. Among 2 million to 3 million clones listed, more than 85% were seen once. Sequencing used naive CD4+ T cells from PBMCs. This sample's subset: CD45RA+ positively selected. The receptors originated from a man in his late teens or twenties in good health. Some clones in this sample may be carry-over from other donors' samples.

The chain is built from TRBV9 and TRBJ2-5; perhaps TRBD2 as D (6 bases). From germline, CDR1 is SGDLS and CDR2 YYNGEE. The CDR3 has 15 residues. Trimming took 0 bases from V and 2 from J, leaving 11 bases between them. The CDR3 nucleotides read TGTGCCAGCAGCGTAGGCATAGCGGTTCAAGAGACCCAGTACTTC. It codes for CASSVGIAVQETQYF.

J is TRBJ1-2 and V is TRBV4-1, with D tentatively TRBD1 (5 bases). From germline, CDR1 is MGHRA and CDR2 YSYEKL. Trimming took off 2 bases at V and 2 bases at J, with 12 bases between the two ends. CDR3 length equals 15 residues. This CDR3 is CASSQRRGQNYGYTF. The CDR3 nucleotides read TGCGCCAGCAGCCAACGGAGGGGCCAAAACTATGGCTACACCTTC.

The V gene is TRBV12-5, the J gene TRBJ1-1; 7 bases agree with TRBD1. Unmatched junction bases numbered 5, after V lost 2 bases and J lost 8 bases. The CDR3 is 13 amino acids. Germline values: CDR1 LGHNT, CDR2 FRNRAP. The CDR3 here is CASGLTDRQEAFF. In nucleotides, the CDR3 is TGTGCTAGTGGTTTGACGGACAGGCAGGAAGCTTTCTTT.

This chain uses TRBV4-3 with TRBJ2-7, with D possibly matching TRBD2 (5 bases). Germline V gene data show CDR1 as LGHNA and CDR2 as YSLEER. This CDR3 is 17 amino acids long. Trimming removed 0 bases from V and 0 bases from J, with 15 bases in between. CDR3 sequence (DNA): TGCGCCAGCAGCCAAGATTTTTTCGGGGAGAGCTCCTACGAGCAGTACTTC. The encoded protein is CASSQDFFGESSYEQYF.

V and J are TRBV28 and TRBJ2-2; TRBD2 agrees at 8 bases. CDR1 and CDR2 (germline): MDHEN, SYDVKM. V lost 3 bases and J lost 5; bases outside the gene matches: 14. CDR3 length equals 18 residues. CDR3 amino acids: CASSLFSGTSVGTGELFF. For the CDR3, the DNA is TGTGCCAGCAGTTTGTTTAGCGGGACCAGCGTGGGGACCGGGGAGCTGTTTTTT. Variable domain in full (rest from reference TRBV28 and TRBJ2-2): DVKVTQSSRYLVKRTGEKVFLECVQDMDHENMFWYRQDPGLGLRLIYFSYDVKMKEKGDIPEGYSVSREKKERFSLILESASTNQTSMYLCASSLFSGTSVGTGELFFGEGSRLTVL.

This rearrangement joins TRBV7-3 to TRBJ1-1; possibly TRBD1 for D (5 bases). The CDR3 has 14 residues. CDR1 is SGHTA, CDR2 FQGTGA, per germline. V shed 5 bases and J shed 0 bases, with 10 bases lying between them. In DNA, the CDR3 is TGTGCCAGCAGCCCGGGACCAATGAACACTGAAGCTTTCTTT. Its translation is CASSPGPMNTEAFF.

This rearrangement joins TRBV5-6 to TRBJ2-7; 7 bases align to TRBD1. The V and J ends lost 4 bases and 7 bases, in that order; junction bases with no gene match: 14. This CDR3 is built from 15 residues. The germline V gene encodes CDR1 SGHDT and CDR2 YYEEEE. The CDR3 region is CASSPRQGSGSEQYF. CDR3 bases: TGTGCCAGCAGCCCGCGACAGGGATCCGGGTCGGAGCAGTACTTC.

The genes are TRBV5-5 and TRBJ1-2; D gene unclear. The CDR3 extends over 14 amino acids. Germline values: CDR1 SGHKS, CDR2 YYEKEE (reference sequence). The V end was cut by 0 bases, the J end by 4 bases, with 10 bases between. CDR3 in amino acids: CASSLGQAVYGYTF. The CDR3 nucleotides read TGTGCCAGCAGCTTGGGCCAGGCAGTCTATGGCTACACCTTC.

The chain is built from TRBV7-9 and TRBJ2-5; D may be TRBD2 (6 bases). The CDR3 consists of 15 residues. Trimming removed 2 bases at V and 0 bases at J, with 10 bases between. The germline V gene has CDR1 SEHNR and CDR2 FQNEAQ (reference sequence). CDR3 nucleotides: TGTGCCAGCAGCTTACCTGCGGGAAACCAAGAGACCCAGTACTTC. It is translated as CASSLPAGNQETQYF.

The J gene is TRBJ2-7, the V gene TRBV6-5, with D maybe TRBD2 (6 bases). Germline V gene data show CDR1 as MNHEY and CDR2 as SVGAGI. Trimming took 6 bases from V and 5 from J, leaving 14 bases between them. This CDR3 is 13 amino acids long. The CDR3 reads CASSRRAVDEQYF. CDR3 in DNA: TGTGCCAGCAGCCGGAGGGCCGTGGACGAGCAGTACTTC.

This chain joins TRBV7-9 and TRBJ2-1; TRBD1 might be the D (5 bases). The V end lost 5 bases, the J end lost 4 bases, and 18 bases lay between the germline ends. The CDR3 length is 16 residues. Germline CDR1 SEHNR, CDR2 FQNEAQ (reference sequence). CDR3 region: CASSPVGTTGYNEQFF. The CDR3 coding sequence is TGTGCCAGCAGCCCCGTGGGCACTACAGGATACAATGAGCAGTTCTTC.

The chain joins TRBV27 to TRBJ2-1; the D is unclear. V was cut by 1 base and J by 0 bases, with 10 bases left in between. The CDR3 totals 16 residues. Looked up from germline, CDR1 is MNHEY and CDR2 is SMNVEV (reference sequence). The CDR3 reads CASSLLFGGSYNEQFF. CDR3 DNA sequence: TGTGCCAGCAGTTTATTATTTGGTGGCTCCTACAATGAGCAGTTCTTC.

The chain joins TRBV29-1 to TRBJ2-5, with a weak D call TRBD1 (5 bases). The J call may not be correct, given that the DNA end is closer to TRBJ2-7. This CDR3 has 13 amino acids. Germline V gene lookup returns CDR1 SQVTM and CDR2 ANQGSEA. CDR3 nucleotides: TGCAGCGTTTCGACAGCGCGGTCCTACGAGCAGTACTTC. Residues: CSVSTARSYEQYF.

The chain uses TRBV29-1 and TRBJ2-7, with 11 bases that match TRBD1. V shed 8 bases, J shed 4 bases, and the junction held 13 bases outside the gene matches. The CDR3 is made up of 15 amino acids. Looked up from germline, CDR1 is SQVTM and CDR2 is ANQGSEA. The CDR3 sequence: CSTQLGQGAGYEQYF. In DNA form, the CDR3 reads TGCAGCACCCAGCTTGGACAGGGGGCCGGTTACGAGCAGTACTTC.

The chain is built from TRBV5-6 and TRBJ2-7; TRBD2 agrees at 7 bases. This CDR3 is built from 16 residues. V shed 4 bases, J shed 0 bases, and the junction held 10 bases outside the gene matches. Germline V gene lookup returns CDR1 SGHDT and CDR2 YYEEEE. CDR3 coding DNA: TGTGCCAGCAGCCCACCGAAGCGGGGTGCCTCCTACGAGCAGTACTTC. This translates into CASSPPKRGASYEQYF.

This clone came up once. This chain uses TRBV6-5 with TRBJ2-4, with D maybe TRBD1 (5 bases). This CDR3 is 14 amino acids long. Germline V gene lookup returns CDR1 MNHEY and CDR2 SVGAGI. With 5 bases removed from V and 5 bases from J, the gap between germline ends came to 13 bases. CDR3 loop: CASSAPGFQNIQYF. The CDR3 nucleotides are TGTGCCAGCAGTGCCCCAGGGTTCCAAAACATTCAGTACTTC.

The gene calls are TRBV6-6 and TRBJ2-7, with a tentative D call TRBD1 (6 bases). The CDR3 consists of 14 residues. V lost 5 bases, J lost 1 base, and 12 bases lay in between. Germline-derived CDR1 and CDR2 are MNHNY and SVGAGI (reference sequence). The CDR3 coding sequence is TGTGCCAGCAGTGACGGGGACAATTCCTACGAGCAGTACTTC. Translated: CASSDGDNSYEQYF.

This clone has just a few counts. The chain has TRBV10-3 and TRBJ1-2; tentatively, D is TRBD1 (5 bases). V lost 4 bases to trimming and J lost 6 bases, with 12 bases between them. There are 13 residues in the CDR3. Germline assignment: CDR1 ENHRY and CDR2 SYGVKD. The CDR3: CAISVWGGDGYTF. The CDR3, as DNA: TGTGCCATCAGTGTGTGGGGAGGGGATGGCTACACCTTC.

This clone is a singleton in its sample. The chain combines TRBV18 with TRBJ1-5; perhaps TRBD1 as D (5 bases). The CDR3 contains 16 residues. Germline assignment: CDR1 KGHSH and CDR2 LQKENI. V lost 2 bases and J lost 1, with 12 bases in between. The CDR3 DNA sequence: TGTGCCAGCTCACCAGGCGGGAGGGGAAGCAATCAGCCCCAGCATTTT. Its protein product is CASSPGGRGSNQPQHF.

V and J are TRBV28 and TRBJ1-5; no clear D gene. CDR3 length: 16 residues. V was trimmed by 3 bases and J by 2 bases, leaving 14 bases between them. Germline V gene data show CDR1 as MDHEN and CDR2 as SYDVKM. The CDR3 bases are TGTGCCAGCAGTTTTGGGATAAGGGCGGGCAATCAGCCCCAGCATTTT. Translation: CASSFGIRAGNQPQHF. Full variable domain (remainder filled in from reference TRBV28 and TRBJ1-5): DVKVTQSSRYLVKRTGEKVFLECVQDMDHENMFWYRQDPGLGLRLIYFSYDVKMKEKGDIPEGYSVSREKKERFSLILESASTNQTSMYLCASSFGIRAGNQPQHFGDGTRLSIL.